This T cell receptor (beta chain) was identified in a study of somatic mutations in cytotoxic T cells in rheumatoid arthritis. Study results and limitations: Healthy controls showed no age-related rise in CD8+ clonality, whereas rheumatoid arthritis patients did. CD8+ T-cell clonality showed no significant difference between rheumatoid arthritis patients and age-matched healthy controls.

Turning to this clone: Antigen: not known.

The CDR3 has 15 residues. V shed 4 bases and J shed 4 bases, with 17 bases lying between them. From germline, CDR1 is SGHRS and CDR2 YFSETQ. Isolating CD4+ and CD8+ cells involved positive magnetic bead selection on an AutoMACS. Their purity was then checked by flow cytometry. Measured with immunoSEQ multiplex PCR; TCRdb has only the in-frame clones, and not every one. The table includes approximately 23,000 clones, 78% detected once. The sequencing input was CD8+ T cells sorted from blood. The chain has TRBV5-1 and TRBJ1-2; D is perhaps TRBD1 (6 bases). The TCR sequence derives from an adult with rheumatoid arthritis. CDR3 sequence (DNA): TGCGCCAGCAGCCCGACGACAGGAAACTCCTATGGCTACACCTTC. Encoded protein: CASSPTTGNSYGYTF.